Presented here are 16 T cell receptor beta chains from one specimen sequenced in a study of T cell repertoires in cytomegalovirus infection (dated by TCRdb to the late 2010s). Reads for this sample came from an Illumina HiSeq 1500. TCRdb trimmed public reads at Q25 via fastp, called clones via MiXCR and kept in-frame beta chains. Every entry covers one CDR3 protein and lists the most common genes and DNA from its rows. Here the sample has under 350,000 distinct CDR3 sequences; 8% to 10% occur a single time. The ten biggest clones cover approximately 4.5% of the sample. Input material: PBMCs. These receptors were collected from a human donor in good health (CMV status not recorded). Some clones in this sample may be carry-over from other donors' samples.

This clonotype was seen repeatedly, ten times or more. Mismatch with germline at one junction end may stem from a read error. This chain connects TRBV6-1 to TRBJ2-7; 9 bases map to TRBD1. CDR1 MNHNS and CDR2 SASEGT come from the germline V gene. The CDR3 runs 15 residues. The CDR3 loop reads CASSQAGQGKGEQYF. In DNA, the CDR3 is TGTGCCAGCAGTCAAGCGGGACAGGGAAAAGGCGAGCAGTACTTC.

With regard to this clonotype: Since the CDR3 does not end with the conserved phenylalanine or tryptophan, this likely comes from a read error. The CDR3 DNA sequence: TGCAGCGTCGGTAGGAGCAATCAGCCCCAGCATTCT. The encoded protein is CSVGRSNQPQHS. V gene TRBV20-1 combines with J gene TRBJ1-5; no firm D call. CDR3 length equals 12 residues. The germline V gene has CDR1 DFQATT and CDR2 SNEGSKA (reference sequence).

The chain links TRBV2 to TRBJ2-1; 8 bases align to TRBD2. Trimming at V came to 6 bases and at J to 0 bases, leaving 10 bases not matched to a gene. CDR3 length: 17 amino acids. CDR1 SNHLY and CDR2 FYNNEI come from the germline V gene. The CDR3 sequence is CASRPGRGGISYNEQFF. The DNA for the CDR3 is TGTGCCAGCAGACCGGGACGGGGGGGGATCTCCTACAATGAGCAGTTCTTC.

The chain links TRBV11-2 to TRBJ2-1, with TRBD2 matching 9 bases. Germline-derived CDR1 and CDR2 are SGHAT and FQNNGV. The CDR3 is made up of 16 amino acids. V was clipped by 0 bases and J by 7 bases; unmatched bases: 7. In DNA form, the CDR3 reads TGTGCCAGCAGCTTAGAGAGCGGGGGGTTAGTTAATGAGCAGTTCTTC. As protein: CASSLESGGLVNEQFF. The entire variable domain, with the rest obtained from reference TRBV11-2 and TRBJ2-1, is as follows: EAGVAQSPRYKIIEKRQSVAFWCNPISGHATLYWYQQILGQGPKLLIQFQNNGVVDDSQLPKDRFSAERLKGVDSTLKIQPAKLEDSAVYLCASSLESGGLVNEQFFGPGTRLTVL.

Notes on this clonotype: This sequence may be a read error, since a much larger clone differs from it by one base. V and J are TRBV7-2 and TRBJ2-4; perhaps TRBD1 as D (5 bases). Germline values: CDR1 SGHTA, CDR2 FQGNSA. Trimming shortened V by 4 bases and J by 2 bases, and 9 bases separated the two germline ends. CDR3 length: 14 residues. Here the CDR3 DNA reads TGTGCCAGCAGCTCTCGACAGACCAAAAACATTCAGTACTTC. This codes for CASSSRQTKNIQYF.

This clonotype showed up just a few times. This sequence joins TRBV10-3 and TRBJ2-7, with a possible D match to TRBD1 (6 bases). In germline, CDR1 is ENHRY, CDR2 SYGVKD. Trimming left V 6 bases short and J 5 bases short, with 14 bases between. The CDR3 totals 13 residues. The CDR3: CAIRHRAEDEQYF. In DNA, the CDR3 is TGTGCCATCAGACACAGGGCTGAGGACGAGCAGTACTTC.

This clonotype was found many times. This rearrangement joins TRBV28 to TRBJ2-3; TRBD2 matches at 10 bases. The CDR3 runs 17 residues. The V segment lost 5 bases and the J segment 2 bases; nucleotides outside the gene matches: 10. Germline-derived CDR1 and CDR2 are MDHEN and SYDVKM. CDR3 residues: CASSPSGAGGYTDTQYF. CDR3 in DNA: TGTGCCAGCAGTCCGTCGGGAGCGGGAGGGTACACAGATACGCAGTATTTT.

This clonotype was counted a few times. This chain joins TRBV4-2 and TRBJ2-7; D remains unclear. V lost 5 bases and J 4 bases, leaving 12 bases between the germline ends. The germline gives CDR1 LGHNA, CDR2 YNFKEQ. This CDR3 has 13 amino acids. The DNA for the CDR3 is TGTGCCAGCAGCTCTTCACGGGTTTACGAGCAGTACTTC. It translates to CASSSSRVYEQYF.

The rearrangement joins TRBV11-2 to TRBJ2-7; D is unresolved. The CDR3 has 14 residues. The V and J ends lost 1 base and 2 bases respectively, with 9 bases between them. Germline CDR1 SGHAT, CDR2 FQNNGV. The CDR3 coding sequence is TGTGCCAGCAGCTTAGTGACTCGACCCTACGAGCAGTACTTC. Encoded protein: CASSLVTRPYEQYF.

CDR3 sequence reads: CASTSLYEQFF. The CDR3 coding sequence is TGTGCCAGCACCAGCCTCTATGAGCAGTTCTTC. J is TRBJ2-1 and V is TRBV25-1; D unclear. CDR3 size: 11 residues. V was cut by 7 bases and J by 8 bases, with 9 bases left in between. CDR1 MGHDK and CDR2 SYGVNS come from the germline V gene.

The chain combines TRBV24-1 with TRBJ2-3; 9 nucleotides align to TRBD2. CDR3 length: 16 amino acids. The germline gives CDR1 KGHDR, CDR2 SFDVKD. With 3 bases clipped from V and 0 bases from J, the junction kept 3 bases outside the gene matches. CDR3 protein: CATSDPTSGSTDTQYF. For the CDR3, the DNA is TGTGCCACCAGTGATCCCACTAGCGGGAGCACAGATACGCAGTATTTT.

This chain links TRBV29-1 with TRBJ1-2, with 7 bases lining up with TRBD1. The junction had 11 bases not matched to a gene; V was cut back by 0 bases and J by 10 bases. Per the germline V gene, CDR1 is SQVTM and CDR2 is ANQGSEA. CDR3 length: 14 residues. CDR3 sequence: CSVEDRAGGRFYTF. The CDR3 nucleotides are TGCAGCGTTGAAGATCGGGCAGGGGGGAGATTCTACACCTTC.

This clonotype was detected ten times or more. The rearrangement joins TRBV19 to TRBJ1-6; D is undetermined. The V gene lost 3 bases and the J gene lost 7 bases, with 13 bases spanning the gap. Germline CDR1 LNHDA, CDR2 SQIVND (reference sequence). The CDR3 length is 15 residues. CDR3 region: CASSIAISRNSPLHF. CDR3 coding DNA: TGTGCCAGTAGTATCGCCATTTCGAGGAATTCACCCCTCCACTTT.

This clonotype was seen more than once but under ten times. The V gene is TRBV24-1, the J gene TRBJ2-1; perhaps TRBD2 as D (6 bases). With 3 bases removed from V and 9 bases from J, the gap between germline ends came to 11 bases. This CDR3 region has 13 residues. The germline V gene encodes CDR1 KGHDR and CDR2 SFDVKD. CDR3 in DNA: TGTGCCACCAGTGATCGGTGGCGGGGTGAGCAGTTCTTC. Translated: CATSDRWRGEQFF.

Ten or more counts support this clonotype. The genes are TRBV7-2 and TRBJ2-3, with D perhaps matching TRBD2 (5 bases). The CDR3 is made up of 18 amino acids. V lost 3 bases, J lost 0 bases, and 19 bases lay in between. Germline V gene sequence: CDR1 SGHTA, CDR2 FQGNSA. CDR3 amino acids: CASSFSRGSHASTDTQYF. The CDR3 DNA follows: TGTGCCAGCAGCTTTTCCCGGGGAAGCCACGCTAGCACAGATACGCAGTATTTT.

This clonotype was seen at least ten times. The rearrangement joins TRBV20-1 to TRBJ1-1, with TRBD1 matching 8 bases. With V trimmed by 6 bases and J by 1 base, 10 bases remained unmatched. There are 15 residues in the CDR3. Germline loops: CDR1 DFQATT, CDR2 SNEGSKA (reference sequence). The CDR3 DNA follows: TGCAGTGCCCAGGACAGGGTGATCGGGAACACTGAAGCTTTCTTT. Translating it yields CSAQDRVIGNTEAFF.